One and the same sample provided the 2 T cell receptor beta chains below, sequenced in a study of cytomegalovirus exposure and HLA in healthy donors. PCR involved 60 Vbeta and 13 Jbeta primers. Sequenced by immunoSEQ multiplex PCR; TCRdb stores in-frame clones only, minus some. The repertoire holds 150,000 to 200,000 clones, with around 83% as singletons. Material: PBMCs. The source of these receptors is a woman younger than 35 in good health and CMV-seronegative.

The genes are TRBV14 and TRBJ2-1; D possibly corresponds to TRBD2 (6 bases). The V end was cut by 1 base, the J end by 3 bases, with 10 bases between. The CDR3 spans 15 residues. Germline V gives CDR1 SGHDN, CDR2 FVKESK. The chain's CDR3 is CASSQVAGLYNEQFF. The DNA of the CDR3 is TGTGCCAGCAGCCAAGTCGCGGGGCTCTACAATGAGCAGTTCTTC.

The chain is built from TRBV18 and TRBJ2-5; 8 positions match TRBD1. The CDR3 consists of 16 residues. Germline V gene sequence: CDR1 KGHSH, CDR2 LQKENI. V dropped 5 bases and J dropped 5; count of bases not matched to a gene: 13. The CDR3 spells CASSGTGTGRLETQYF. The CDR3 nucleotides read TGTGCCAGCTCAGGAACCGGGACAGGCCGCCTGGAGACCCAGTACTTC. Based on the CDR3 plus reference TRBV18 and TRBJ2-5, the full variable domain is NAGVMQNPRHLVRRRGQEARLRCSPMKGHSHVYWYRQLPEEGLKFMVYLQKENIIDESGMPKERFSAEFPKEGPSILRIQQVVRGDSAAYFCASSGTGTGRLETQYFGPGTRLLVL.